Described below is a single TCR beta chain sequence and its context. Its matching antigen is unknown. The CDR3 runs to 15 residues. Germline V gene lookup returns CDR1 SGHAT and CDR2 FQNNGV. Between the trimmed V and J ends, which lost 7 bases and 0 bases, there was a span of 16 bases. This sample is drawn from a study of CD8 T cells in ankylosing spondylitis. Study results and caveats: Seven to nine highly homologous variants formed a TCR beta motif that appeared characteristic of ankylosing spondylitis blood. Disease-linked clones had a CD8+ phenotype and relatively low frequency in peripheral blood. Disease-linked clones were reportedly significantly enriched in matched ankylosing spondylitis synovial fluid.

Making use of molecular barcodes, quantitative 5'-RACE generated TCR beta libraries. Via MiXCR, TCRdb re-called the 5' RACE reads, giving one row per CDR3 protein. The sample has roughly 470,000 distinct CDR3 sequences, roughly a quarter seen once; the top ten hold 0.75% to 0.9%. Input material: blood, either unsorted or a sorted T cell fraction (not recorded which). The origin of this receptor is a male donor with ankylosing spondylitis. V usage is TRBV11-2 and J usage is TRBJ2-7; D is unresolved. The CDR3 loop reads CASNPVGFSSYEQYF. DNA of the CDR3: TGTGCCAGCAATCCAGTCGGGTTTAGCTCCTACGAGCAGTACTTC. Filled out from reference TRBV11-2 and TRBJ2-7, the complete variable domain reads EAGVAQSPRYKIIEKRQSVAFWCNPISGHATLYWYQQILGQGPKLLIQFQNNGVVDDSQLPKDRFSAERLKGVDSTLKIQPAKLEDSAVYLCASNPVGFSSYEQYFGPGTRLTVT.